Each of the 21 T cell receptor beta chains below was sequenced from the same sample in a study of blood T cell repertoires in COVID-19. Clones were sequenced by immunoSEQ multiplex PCR, and TCRdb holds only the in-frame ones, with some missing. The sample has more than 200,000 clones; 84% are singletons. Material for sequencing was peripheral blood. The receptor source for this set is a man aged 60 to 69 with acute or convalescent COVID-19.

This rearrangement joins TRBV28 to TRBJ2-7; perhaps TRBD2 as D (6 bases). V lost 3 bases, J lost 3 bases, and 18 bases lay in between. Germline V gives CDR1 MDHEN, CDR2 SYDVKM. This CDR3 spans 16 amino acids. The CDR3 DNA is TGTGCCAGCAGTTTGGATGTCGGGACGGGGGTCTACGAGCAGTACTTC. As protein: CASSLDVGTGVYEQYF.

V and J are TRBV5-1 and TRBJ2-5, with D possibly matching TRBD1 (6 bases). The germline gives CDR1 SGHRS, CDR2 YFSETQ. The CDR3 has 13 amino acids. V was clipped by 5 bases and J by 2 bases, with 10 bases between them. CDR3 sequence (DNA): TGCGCCAGCAGACCTGGACAGCAAGAGACCCAGTACTTC. This gives the protein CASRPGQQETQYF. Based on the CDR3 plus reference TRBV5-1 and TRBJ2-5, the full variable domain is KAGVTQTPRYLIKTRGQQVTLSCSPISGHRSVSWYQQTPGQGLQFLFEYFSETQRNKGNFPGRFSGRQFSNSRSEMNVSTLELGDSALYLCASRPGQQETQYFGPGTRLLVL.

This chain connects TRBV11-2 to TRBJ2-6; 7 nucleotides line up with TRBD1. After removal of 8 bases from V and 0 bases from J, the junction contained 4 bases not matched to a gene. Germline values: CDR1 SGHAT, CDR2 FQNNGV. CDR3 size: 15 residues. As DNA, the CDR3 is TGTGCCAGCCGGGACAGATACTCTGGGGCCAACGTCCTGACTTTC. Its translation is CASRDRYSGANVLTF.

This chain connects TRBV27 to TRBJ1-1; the D gene is possibly TRBD1 (5 bases). Germline lookup yields CDR1 MNHEY and CDR2 SMNVEV (reference sequence). The CDR3 length is 14 residues. The V end lost 5 bases, the J end lost 3 bases, and 13 bases lay between the germline ends. The DNA for the CDR3 is TGTGCCAGCAGTCCGGGGGAGGGATACACTGAAGCTTTCTTT. The encoded protein is CASSPGEGYTEAFF.

This rearrangement joins TRBV5-1 to TRBJ2-1, with 7 bases identical to TRBD2. V was pared by 6 bases and J by 0 bases, with 6 bases of the junction left unmatched. Germline V CDR1 and CDR2: SGHRS, YFSETQ. The CDR3 runs 15 residues. CDR3 coding DNA: TGCGCCAGCACAAAGCTAGCGGACTCCTACAATGAGCAGTTCTTC. Protein product: CASTKLADSYNEQFF. Complete variable domain (other parts from reference TRBV5-1 and TRBJ2-1): KAGVTQTPRYLIKTRGQQVTLSCSPISGHRSVSWYQQTPGQGLQFLFEYFSETQRNKGNFPGRFSGRQFSNSRSEMNVSTLELGDSALYLCASTKLADSYNEQFFGPGTRLTVL.

This rearrangement joins TRBV11-2 to TRBJ2-1, with D maybe TRBD2 (5 bases). This CDR3 is 13 amino acids long. The ends were cut back, 5 bases at V and 6 bases at J, with 11 bases in the middle. Germline CDR1 is SGHAT and CDR2 is FQNNGV. The CDR3 DNA reads as TGTGCCAGCAGCCTCCCCGGAGGCAATGAGCAGTTCTTC. It specifies CASSLPGGNEQFF. The whole variable domain, filled in from reference TRBV11-2 and TRBJ2-1, reads EAGVAQSPRYKIIEKRQSVAFWCNPISGHATLYWYQQILGQGPKLLIQFQNNGVVDDSQLPKDRFSAERLKGVDSTLKIQPAKLEDSAVYLCASSLPGGNEQFFGPGTRLTVL.

V is TRBV3-1 (or the pseudogene TRBV3-2) and J is TRBJ2-2, with D tentatively TRBD1 (6 bases). The V gene lost 4 bases and the J gene lost 6 bases, with 12 bases spanning the gap. The CDR3 runs 14 residues. Germline CDR1 reads LGHDT; CDR2 reads YNNKEL (reference sequence). CDR3 sequence reads: CASSRAAGAGELFF. The CDR3 nucleotides are TGTGCCAGCAGCCGTGCAGCAGGGGCCGGGGAGCTGTTTTTT.

This sequence joins TRBV6-2 or TRBV6-3 and TRBJ2-7; a possible D gene is TRBD2 (6 bases). This CDR3 is 14 amino acids long. Germline V gives CDR1 MNHEY, CDR2 SVGEGT. Deletions cut 2 bases from V and 5 bases from J, with 13 bases between. The CDR3 reads CASSYGLQPNEQYF. The DNA for the CDR3 is TGTGCCAGCAGTTACGGACTACAGCCCAACGAGCAGTACTTC.

The chain uses TRBV5-1 and TRBJ1-2; the match to TRBD1 covers 8 bases. CDR1 is SGHRS, CDR2 YFSETQ, per germline. V was clipped by 5 bases and J by 3 bases; unmatched bases: 6. The CDR3 runs 14 residues. The CDR3 DNA reads TGCGCCAGCAGTCGTGGACAGGGTGACTATGGCTACACCTTC. Residues: CASSRGQGDYGYTF.

V gene TRBV6-2 or TRBV6-3 combines with J gene TRBJ2-7; D unresolved. The V and J ends lost 5 bases and 4 bases respectively, with 12 bases between them. CDR3 size: 13 residues. The germline CDR1 and CDR2 sequences are MNHEY and SVGEGT. The CDR3 sequence: CASSRSLSYEQYF. The CDR3 bases are TGTGCCAGCAGTCGGAGCCTAAGTTACGAGCAGTACTTC.

The chain employs TRBV9 and TRBJ2-3; D unresolved. The CDR3 runs to 12 residues. Trimming left V 2 bases short and J 6 bases short, with 7 bases between. The germline V gene encodes CDR1 SGDLS and CDR2 YYNGEE. The CDR3 DNA follows: TGTGCCAGCAGCGTTCAGTGGGATACGCAGTATTTT. Its protein is CASSVQWDTQYF.

V usage is TRBV28 and J usage is TRBJ2-1; 12 positions agree with TRBD2. Germline lookup yields CDR1 MDHEN and CDR2 SYDVKM. This CDR3 region has 19 residues. Trimming removed 5 bases from V and 4 bases from J; junction bases left unmatched: 15. The DNA for the CDR3 is TGTGCCAGCAGTGAACCTACTCGCGGACTAGCGGGGATTTACAATGAGCAGTTCTTC. It codes for CASSEPTRGLAGIYNEQFF.

The chain is built from TRBV6-5 and TRBJ2-7; tentatively, D is TRBD1 (6 bases). V was trimmed by 6 bases and J by 0 bases, leaving 12 bases between them. Germline CDR1 reads MNHEY; CDR2 reads SVGAGI. The CDR3 has 14 residues. CDR3 residues: CASSRQVSSYEQYF. The CDR3 DNA reads TGTGCCAGCAGCCGACAGGTCAGCTCCTACGAGCAGTACTTC.

This clone was recorded only once. The chain uses TRBV3-1 (or the pseudogene TRBV3-2) and TRBJ2-3; D might be TRBD2 (7 bases). Between the trimmed V and J ends, which lost 0 bases and 5 bases, there was a span of 24 bases. The CDR3 loop spans 19 amino acids. Germline V gene sequence: CDR1 LGHDT, CDR2 YNNKEL (reference sequence). CDR3 sequence: CASSQEHPGGRDEIDTQYF. The CDR3 DNA is TGTGCCAGCAGCCAAGAGCACCCCGGGGGGCGGGATGAGATAGATACGCAGTATTTT.

This chain joins TRBV10-3 and TRBJ2-5, with D perhaps matching TRBD2 (6 bases). V lost 0 bases and J lost 2, with 16 bases in between. There are 17 residues in the CDR3. Germline CDR1 reads ENHRY; CDR2 reads SYGVKD. Here the CDR3 reads CAISESIPGTGQETQYF. In DNA form, the CDR3 reads TGTGCCATCAGTGAGTCGATCCCGGGGACTGGTCAAGAGACCCAGTACTTC.

J is TRBJ2-5 and V is TRBV27; the match to TRBD1 covers 8 bases. The CDR3 spans 16 residues. J was trimmed by 4 bases and V by 4 bases; bases with no gene match: 11. Germline CDR1 and CDR2: MNHEY and SMNVEV (reference sequence). For the CDR3, the DNA is TGTGCCAGCAGTTCCCTGAGTCAGGGGGCGGGAGAGACCCAGTACTTC. Translating it yields CASSSLSQGAGETQYF.

This chain connects TRBV10-3 to TRBJ1-6; the D gene is possibly TRBD1 (6 bases). V lost 6 bases to trimming and J lost 10 bases, with 16 bases between them. From germline, CDR1 is ENHRY and CDR2 SYGVKD. The CDR3 sequence is 14 residues long. For the CDR3, the DNA is TGTGCCATCAGACAGCAGCAGGGACAATCACCCCTCCACTTT. Its protein is CAIRQQQGQSPLHF.

The rearrangement links TRBV20-1 to TRBJ2-7; TRBD2 agrees at 12 bases. The CDR3 runs 14 residues. V trimming: 3 bases; J trimming: 4 bases; junction bases outside the gene matches: 4. Germline V CDR1 and CDR2: DFQATT, SNEGSKA (reference sequence). CDR3 nucleotide sequence: TGCAGTGCTAGTCGACTAGCGGGAGAGTACGAGCAGTACTTC. The encoded protein is CSASRLAGEYEQYF.

Regarding this clone: A read error may produce the germline difference seen at one junction end. This sequence joins TRBV13 and TRBJ2-1; D perhaps matches TRBD1 (6 bases). Looked up from germline, CDR1 is PRHDT and CDR2 is FYEKMQ (reference sequence). The CDR3 extends over 13 amino acids. CDR3 coding DNA: TGTGCCAGCAGCGTAGGACAGCCGGATGAGCAGTTCTTC. Translated, it gives CASSVGQPDEQFF.

This clone has only a few counts. The chain has TRBV19 and TRBJ2-2; a possible D gene is TRBD1 (5 bases). With 0 bases removed from V and 2 bases from J, the gap between germline ends came to 10 bases. Germline assignment: CDR1 LNHDA and CDR2 SQIVND (reference sequence). The CDR3 extends over 16 amino acids. DNA for the CDR3: TGTGCCAGTAGTATAGATCCAGGGATTAACACCGGGGAGCTGTTTTTT. It is translated as CASSIDPGINTGELFF.

The chain has TRBV4-1 and TRBJ2-1; possibly TRBD1 for D (5 bases). This CDR3 comprises 19 residues. Germline assignment: CDR1 MGHRA and CDR2 YSYEKL. Deletions cut 1 base from V and 0 bases from J, with 19 bases between. The CDR3: CASSQGRFRDFSSYNEQFF. CDR3 nucleotide sequence: TGCGCCAGCAGCCAAGGAAGGTTCAGGGATTTTAGCTCCTACAATGAGCAGTTCTTC.